Listed here are 27 T cell receptor beta chains from one sample, sequenced in a study of T cell repertoires in cytomegalovirus infection. For these TCRs, the target antigens are not known. TCRdb ran MiXCR on the reads and lists one entry per CDR3 protein. The sample has some 500,000 distinct CDR3 sequences, about 40% seen once. Sequenced here: cultured PBMCs, sampled from culture after CMV antigen stimulation. The source of these receptors is a human donor in good health (CMV status not recorded). Some clones in this sample may be carry-over from other donors' samples.

The genes are TRBV2 and TRBJ2-3; D gene unclear. Trimming pared 6 bases from V and 6 bases from J, leaving 13 bases between. Germline CDR1 reads SNHLY; CDR2 reads FYNNEI. This CDR3 has 13 residues. CDR3 region: CASSDNPLDTQYF. The CDR3 coding sequence is TGTGCCAGCAGCGATAACCCGCTGGATACGCAGTATTTT. The full variable domain, in which reference TRBV2 and TRBJ2-3 provide the parts outside the CDR3, is EPEVTQTPSHQVTQMGQEVILRCVPISNHLYFYWYRQILGQKVEFLVSFYNNEISEKSEIFDDQFSVERPDGSNFTLKIRSTKLEDSAMYFCASSDNPLDTQYFGPGTRLTVL.

The chain joins TRBV4-2 to TRBJ2-1, with D possibly matching TRBD2 (6 bases). Germline assignment: CDR1 LGHNA and CDR2 YNFKEQ. This CDR3 comprises 13 residues. V was cut by 3 bases and J by 9 bases, with 12 bases left in between. Written as DNA, the CDR3 is TGTGCCAGCAGCCAGGGACTGGTTCCTGAGCAGTTCTTC. It translates to CASSQGLVPEQFF.

The chain carries TRBV6-1 and TRBJ2-7; weak D call: TRBD2 (5 bases). V lost 6 bases and J 2 bases, leaving 14 bases between the germline ends. The germline gives CDR1 MNHNS, CDR2 SASEGT. CDR3 length: 14 amino acids. CDR3: CASRNGGGTYEQYF. In nucleotides, the CDR3 is TGTGCCAGCAGGAACGGAGGTGGGACCTACGAGCAGTACTTC.

The V and J genes are TRBV6-5 and TRBJ1-1; 7 bases fit TRBD1. The CDR3 extends over 15 amino acids. Germline-derived CDR1 and CDR2 are MNHEY and SVGAGI. Trimming removed 2 bases from V and 5 bases from J; junction bases left unmatched: 8. In nucleotides, the CDR3 is TGTGCCAGCAGTTACGCGACAGGGAGGGGAACTGAAGCTTTCTTT. Protein product: CASSYATGRGTEAFF.

This clonotype was detected a few times. In DNA, the CDR3 is TGTGCCAGCAGCGCTGTTGGCGCGGCTACTAATCAGCCCCAGCATTTT. This translates into CASSAVGAATNQPQHF. The gene calls are TRBV7-6 and TRBJ1-5; D is unresolved. The CDR3 consists of 16 residues. The V gene lost 5 bases and the J gene lost 4 bases, with 18 bases spanning the gap. CDR1 and CDR2 (germline): SGHVS, FNYEAQ.

This clonotype was seen more than once but under ten times. The chain uses TRBV7-2 and TRBJ2-3, with D possibly being TRBD2 (6 bases). The CDR3 has 13 residues. V was cut by 5 bases and J by 9 bases, with 15 bases left in between. Germline V gives CDR1 SGHTA, CDR2 FQGNSA. Here the CDR3 DNA reads TGTGCCAGCAGCCACATACTAGCAGGGACGCAGTATTTT. Its translation is CASSHILAGTQYF.

This clonotype was recorded many times. The genes are TRBV7-2 and TRBJ2-5; TRBD1 is a possible D gene (6 bases). The CDR3 contains 14 residues. Between the trimmed V and J ends, which lost 1 base and 4 bases, there was a span of 10 bases. CDR1 and CDR2 (germline): SGHTA, FQGNSA. In DNA form, the CDR3 reads TGTGCCAGCAGCTTAGTAGGGGGTGGAGAGACCCAGTACTTC. Amino acids: CASSLVGGGETQYF.

V gene TRBV12-3 or TRBV12-4 combines with J gene TRBJ1-2, with D perhaps matching TRBD1 (6 bases). The CDR3 is 15 amino acids. V was pared by 10 bases and J by 4 bases, with 22 bases between. The CDR3 loop reads CATRKGGGGLYGYTF. The CDR3 DNA reads as TGTGCCACCCGAAAAGGGGGGGGGGGGCTCTATGGCTACACCTTC.

The V gene is TRBV20-1, the J gene TRBJ1-1, with TRBD1 as a possible D gene (6 bases). Germline values: CDR1 DFQATT, CDR2 SNEGSKA (reference sequence). The ends were cut back, 0 bases at V and 1 base at J, with 12 bases in the middle. The CDR3 loop spans 15 amino acids. The CDR3 sequence is CSARDYGRGNTEAFF. CDR3 DNA: TGCAGTGCTAGAGATTACGGCAGGGGGAACACTGAAGCTTTCTTT.

This clonotype was seen more than once but under ten times. The chain combines TRBV7-6 with TRBJ2-3; D perhaps matches TRBD2 (5 bases). This CDR3 has 14 amino acids. V lost 10 bases to trimming and J lost 6 bases, with 20 bases between them. Germline CDR1 and CDR2: SGHVS and FNYEAQ. The CDR3 region has the DNA TGTGCCACCCCCGGCGGGTTGGGGAACGATACGCAGTATTTT. This sequence encodes CATPGGLGNDTQYF. The variable domain in full, completed from reference TRBV7-6 and TRBJ2-3, reads GAGVSQSPRYKVTKRGQDVALRCDPISGHVSLYWYRQALGQGPEFLTYFNYEAQQDKSGLPNDRFSAERPEGSISTLTIQRTEQRDSAMYRCATPGGLGNDTQYFGPGTRLTVL.

V gene TRBV15 combines with J gene TRBJ2-1; D may be TRBD1 or TRBD2 (5 bases each). Germline CDR1 and CDR2: LNHNV and YYDKDF (reference sequence). Trimming took off 3 bases at V and 10 bases at J, with 19 bases between the two ends. The CDR3 is 15 residues long. CDR3 in amino acids: CATSRAPVGEREQFF. The CDR3 bases are TGTGCCACCAGCAGGGCCCCCGTGGGGGAACGGGAGCAGTTCTTC.

This clonotype has more than one count but fewer than ten. The rearrangement uses TRBV12-3 or TRBV12-4 and TRBJ2-3, with 16 bases lining up with TRBD2. V was pared by 6 bases and J by 5 bases, with 11 bases of the junction left unmatched. The CDR3 sequence is 18 residues long. The CDR3: CASRGLAGGHAGIDTQYF. The CDR3 DNA is TGTGCCAGCAGGGGACTAGCGGGGGGGCATGCGGGGATAGATACGCAGTATTTT.

In its sample, this clonotype was seen a few times. The chain recombines TRBV7-2 with TRBJ2-3; D is uncertain. The length of the CDR3 is 17 residues. V lost 5 bases and J 0 bases, leaving 18 bases between the germline ends. Germline values: CDR1 SGHTA, CDR2 FQGNSA. CDR3 coding DNA: TGTGCCAGCAGCCCCATAGTCCAGACACTTAGCACAGATACGCAGTATTTT. It is translated as CASSPIVQTLSTDTQYF. Looking up the rest from reference TRBV7-2 and TRBJ2-3 gives the full variable domain: GAGVSQSPSNKVTEKGKDVELRCDPISGHTALYWYRQSLGQGLEFLIYFQGNSAPDKSGLPSDRFSAERTGGSVSTLTIQRTQQEDSAVYLCASSPIVQTLSTDTQYFGPGTRLTVL.

The gene calls are TRBV7-2 and TRBJ2-7; D could derive from TRBD1 or TRBD2 (5 bases each). This CDR3 is 12 amino acids long. Trimming pared 4 bases from V and 9 bases from J, leaving 13 bases between. Germline V gene sequence: CDR1 SGHTA, CDR2 FQGNSA. In DNA form, the CDR3 reads TGTGCCAGCAGCTCCCGAGGGACCGCGCAGTACTTC. It translates to CASSSRGTAQYF.

This clonotype came up a few times. The chain is built from TRBV12-3 or TRBV12-4 and TRBJ1-6; 7 nucleotides match TRBD1. The CDR3 has 17 residues. Unmatched junction bases numbered 11, after V lost 4 bases and J lost 5 bases. The CDR3 loop reads CASSSRQGWPNNSPLHF. The CDR3 DNA is TGTGCCAGCAGTTCCCGACAGGGCTGGCCCAATAATTCACCCCTCCACTTT.

The chain links TRBV10-3 to TRBJ2-6; 7 positions match TRBD1. The CDR3 is 16 amino acids. The V gene's germline CDR1 is ENHRY and CDR2 SYGVKD. Trimming removed 6 bases from V and 2 bases from J; junction bases left unmatched: 7. CDR3 sequence reads: CAISRQGLAGANVLTF. In nucleotides, the CDR3 is TGTGCCATCAGCAGACAGGGTCTGGCTGGGGCCAACGTCCTGACTTTC.

The CDR3 sequence is CASRVEPGAGELFF. In nucleotides, the CDR3 is TGTGCCAGCAGGGTGGAGCCAGGGGCCGGGGAGCTGTTTTTT. The V gene is TRBV7-6, the J gene TRBJ2-2, with D possibly TRBD1 on 6 matching bases. V shed 6 bases and J shed 6 bases, with 14 bases lying between them. The CDR3 runs to 14 residues. Germline V gives CDR1 SGHVS, CDR2 FNYEAQ. The full variable domain, completed using reference TRBV7-6 and TRBJ2-2, is GAGVSQSPRYKVTKRGQDVALRCDPISGHVSLYWYRQALGQGPEFLTYFNYEAQQDKSGLPNDRFSAERPEGSISTLTIQRTEQRDSAMYRCASRVEPGAGELFFGEGSRLTVL.

The chain joins TRBV6-2 or TRBV6-3 to TRBJ2-7, with TRBD2 identical over 8 bases. In germline, CDR1 is MNHEY, CDR2 SVGEGT. V was pared by 1 base and J by 9 bases, with 20 bases of the junction left unmatched. The CDR3 length is 18 residues. CDR3 loop: CASSYLQQPGLGRIGQYF. CDR3 in DNA: TGTGCCAGCAGTTACTTGCAACAACCGGGACTAGGCAGGATCGGGCAGTACTTC.

This chain connects TRBV7-2 to TRBJ2-5; TRBD2 matches at 8 bases. This CDR3 is built from 18 residues. Per germline, CDR1 SGHTA and CDR2 FQGNSA. V shed 5 bases and J 5 bases; nucleotides not matched to a gene: 19. Here the CDR3 DNA reads TGTGCCAGCAGCCGCCGGTGGGCGGGGGGCCAGGTCCGGGAGACCCAGTACTTC. Protein sequence: CASSRRWAGGQVRETQYF.

This clonotype has more than one count but fewer than ten. The rearrangement uses TRBV11-2 and TRBJ2-7; 8 positions agree with TRBD1. The ends lost 4 bases at V and 2 bases at J; junction bases unmatched: 22. The CDR3 loop spans 20 amino acids. CDR1 and CDR2 (germline): SGHAT, FQNNGV. CDR3 coding DNA: TGTGCCAGCAGCTCCAGACAGAGGCCCGGACAGGGTCGGTCCGCCTACGAGCAGTACTTC. It codes for CASSSRQRPGQGRSAYEQYF.

The J gene is TRBJ1-5, the V gene TRBV20-1; D uncertain. Trimming took 3 bases from V and 2 from J, leaving 17 bases between them. The CDR3 totals 16 residues. The V gene's germline CDR1 is DFQATT and CDR2 SNEGSKA (reference sequence). CDR3 coding DNA: TGCAGTGCTAGTCAAATCGGGGAAAGCGGCAATCAGCCCCAGCATTTT. Protein sequence: CSASQIGESGNQPQHF.

In its sample, this clonotype was seen a few times. In DNA, the CDR3 is TGTGCCAGCAGCCCCTGGGGCGCGGGGACTAGCCAAGAGACCCAGTACTTC. This translates into CASSPWGAGTSQETQYF. The chain links TRBV7-6 to TRBJ2-5; 8 bases line up with TRBD2. The CDR3 has 17 residues. Looked up from germline, CDR1 is SGHVS and CDR2 is FNYEAQ. V shed 5 bases, J shed 1 base, and the junction held 12 bases outside the gene matches. Complete variable domain (other parts from reference TRBV7-6 and TRBJ2-5): GAGVSQSPRYKVTKRGQDVALRCDPISGHVSLYWYRQALGQGPEFLTYFNYEAQQDKSGLPNDRFSAERPEGSISTLTIQRTEQRDSAMYRCASSPWGAGTSQETQYFGPGTRLLVL.

J is TRBJ1-1 and V is TRBV2; D is undetermined. This CDR3 spans 15 amino acids. V was pared by 5 bases and J by 0 bases, with 13 bases between. The V gene's germline CDR1 is SNHLY and CDR2 FYNNEI. In nucleotides, the CDR3 is TGTGCCAGCAGTAGGGAGCAGGCGATGAACACTGAAGCTTTCTTT. Residues: CASSREQAMNTEAFF.

This clonotype has just a few counts. The CDR3 DNA is TGTGCCACGAACGGACAGGGGAATTCACCCCTCCACTTT. The encoded protein is CATNGQGNSPLHF. J is TRBJ1-6 and V is TRBV10-3, with 9 bases fitting TRBD1. Germline values: CDR1 ENHRY, CDR2 SYGVKD. Unmatched junction bases numbered 5, after V lost 10 bases and J lost 7 bases. The CDR3 has 13 residues.

This chain uses TRBV28 with TRBJ1-4; 7 nucleotides agree with TRBD1. Germline CDR1 reads MDHEN; CDR2 reads SYDVKM. The V and J ends lost 10 bases and 11 bases, in that order; junction bases with no gene match: 13. CDR3 length equals 13 residues. CDR3 coding DNA: TGTGCCACATGCTCTACCAGGGGGTTGAAACTGTTTTTT. This codes for CATCSTRGLKLFF.

This chain joins TRBV25-1 and TRBJ1-6; TRBD1 aligns across 7 bases. CDR1 MGHDK and CDR2 SYGVNS come from the germline V gene. This CDR3 is 16 amino acids long. V was clipped by 1 base and J by 7 bases; unmatched bases: 7. The CDR3 spells CASSEWEGTENSPLHF. DNA for the CDR3: TGTGCCAGCAGTGAATGGGAAGGGACAGAGAATTCACCCCTCCACTTT.

The chain couples TRBV2 to TRBJ2-3, with D possibly TRBD2 on 5 matching bases. The CDR3 runs to 14 residues. Germline V gene data show CDR1 as SNHLY and CDR2 as FYNNEI. The ends were cut back, 7 bases at V and 0 bases at J, with 11 bases in the middle. CDR3 in DNA: TGTGCCAGCACCCGGGGTAGCAGCACAGATACGCAGTATTTT. This translates into CASTRGSSTDTQYF.